In its sample, the clone carrying this T cell receptor (beta chain) was seen a few times. What it binds is not known. At one end, the junction sequence differs from germline, possibly due to a read error. Thyroid ultrasound and orbital computed tomography, with clinical symptoms and serum thyroxine and TRAb, informed diagnoses. Using RNA transcripts as the source, TCR beta CDR3 regions were amplified. The TCR CDR3 was amplified in a first-round RT-PCR using the HTBI primer set. TCRdb independently ran MiXCR on the multiplex PCR reads; one entry per CDR3 protein. Found here are around 300,000 distinct CDR3 sequences, around 22% of them singletons; the top ten hold around 62%. The CDR3 sequence is 13 residues long. Germline values: CDR1 SNHLY, CDR2 FYNNEI. This specimen comes from a study of T cells in Graves' hyperthyroidism and ophthalmopathy. Study-wide background: The blood sample was taken at first diagnosis, before treatment began.

The study, taken as a whole, reports: Most clonotypes that expanded in the thyroid above 0.001 also showed up in blood.

This chain uses TRBV2 with TRBJ2-7; 8 bases map to TRBD1. Sequenced: blood. This TCR derives from a man under 40 with Graves' ophthalmopathy. The DNA for the CDR3 is TGTGCCAGCAGTCTCAGGGGGCCCTATGAGCAGTACTTC. Translation: CASSLRGPYEQYF.